The clone carrying this TCR beta chain was counted ten times or more. These data are taken from a study of breast tumors, draining lymph nodes, adjacent tissues. TCRdb reanalysed the multiplex PCR reads using MiXCR and keeps one entry per CDR3 protein. The table records tens of thousands of distinct CDR3 sequences, roughly 20% of them present only once. The lymph nodes were axillary draining lymph nodes from breast cancer patients. The source is a female donor with breast cancer. Some clones in this sample may be carry-over from other donors' samples. Specimen: axillary lymph node tissue.

The CDR3 region is CASSYGTSGRGETQYF. The CDR3 nucleotides read TGTGCCAGCAGTTACGGGACTAGCGGGAGGGGAGAGACCCAGTACTTC. The J gene is TRBJ2-5, the V gene TRBV6-2 or TRBV6-3, with 16 bases identical to TRBD2. J was trimmed by 4 bases and V by 2 bases; bases with no gene match: 1. This CDR3 region has 16 residues. The V gene's germline CDR1 is MNHEY and CDR2 SVGEGT.